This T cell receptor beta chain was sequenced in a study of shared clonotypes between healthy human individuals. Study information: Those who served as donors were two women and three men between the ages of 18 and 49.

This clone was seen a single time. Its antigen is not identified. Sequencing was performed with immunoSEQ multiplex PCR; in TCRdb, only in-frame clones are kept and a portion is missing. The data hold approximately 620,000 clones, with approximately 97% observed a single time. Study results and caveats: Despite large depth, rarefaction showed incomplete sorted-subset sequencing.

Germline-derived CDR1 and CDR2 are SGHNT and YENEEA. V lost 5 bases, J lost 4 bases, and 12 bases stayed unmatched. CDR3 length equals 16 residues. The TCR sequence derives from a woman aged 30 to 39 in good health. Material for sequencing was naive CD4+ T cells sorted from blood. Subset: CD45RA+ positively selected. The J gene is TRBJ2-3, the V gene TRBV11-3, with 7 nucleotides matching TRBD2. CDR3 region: CASSPRGGSPSDTQYF. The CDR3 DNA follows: TGTGCCAGCAGCCCCCGGGGCGGGAGCCCGTCAGATACGCAGTATTTT.